Below, one T cell receptor beta chain is given with its context. Its binding antigen is unknown. Nothing much larger sits one base from this clone, and base qualities are not available. Libraries were made using the immunoSEQ multiplex PCR assay. Roughly 10^5 TCR templates per sample were assayed on the deep sequencing platform. Genomic DNA extracted from sorted T cells was used for TCRbeta CDR3 sequencing. In the original analysis: The R programming language was used for clonal analysis of TCRbeta CDR3 data. Alloreactive CD4+ and CD8+ clones were defined by comparing unstimulated samples with post-reaction CFSE-low samples. Alloreactive CD4+ clones were assigned to regulatory or non-regulatory origin by matching sequences to sorted unstimulated Treg and non-Treg repertoires. TCRdb carries this immuneACCESS record with in-frame sequences only. Its versions omit some clonotypes, under half of them owing to an unresolved V gene in the studies checked, with the rest unexplained. For V, J and clone size, that table is used; D and trimming come from the DNA. The sample records 90,000 to 95,000 clones, 80% to 95% of which are singletons. Around 6.5% of the sample comes from the top ten.

TCRbeta CDR3 sequencing was performed on sorted unstimulated T cells and on proliferating T cells recovered from mixed lymphocyte reactions. Fresh whole blood from approximately 11 HLA-typed healthy donors served as the source for isolating PBMCs. This sample was included in a study of siplizumab effects on memory and regulatory T cells (dated 2019 in TCRdb). The study in broad terms: The study looked at the effect of siplizumab, an anti-CD2 antibody, on alloreactive T-cell subsets in allogeneic mixed lymphocyte reactions made from human PBMCs.

What the work shows at the level of the full study, not this receptor alone: Siplizumab significantly lowered the cumulative frequency of alloreactive sequences that could be traced to unstimulated CD4+ memory T cells. Because sequences at frequencies below about 10^-5 were poorly captured, only a minor fraction of alloreactive clones could be mapped back to unstimulated subsets. Unstimulated naive T cells appeared more diverse than memory T cells, and naive cells seemed to contribute substantially to the alloresponse. Of the alloreactive CD4+ clones that could be mapped, the Treg-derived share averaged around 70% with siplizumab compared with roughly 25% in control reactions. Roughly 80-95% of proliferating CD4+ or CD8+ clones could not be assigned a naive or memory phenotype. Whether proliferating Tregs from siplizumab cultures were suppressive was not functionally confirmed.

Sequences MNHNS (CDR1) and SASEGT (CDR2) are obtained from the germline V gene. Spanning cysteine to phenylalanine, the CDR3 consists of 13 amino acids. The only DNA kept is the CDR3, 39 bases in frame from the first base. V was cut back by 5 bases and J by 3 bases, leaving a gap of 10 bases between them. Sequencing input: CD8+ T cells sorted from blood. The chain joins TRBV6-1 to TRBJ1-1; the D gene cannot be named for sure. This receptor was identified in a human donor in good health. Here is the DNA: TGTGCCAGCAGTCAAGATAGGGACACTGAAGCTTTCTTT. Protein translation: CASSQDRDTEAFF.